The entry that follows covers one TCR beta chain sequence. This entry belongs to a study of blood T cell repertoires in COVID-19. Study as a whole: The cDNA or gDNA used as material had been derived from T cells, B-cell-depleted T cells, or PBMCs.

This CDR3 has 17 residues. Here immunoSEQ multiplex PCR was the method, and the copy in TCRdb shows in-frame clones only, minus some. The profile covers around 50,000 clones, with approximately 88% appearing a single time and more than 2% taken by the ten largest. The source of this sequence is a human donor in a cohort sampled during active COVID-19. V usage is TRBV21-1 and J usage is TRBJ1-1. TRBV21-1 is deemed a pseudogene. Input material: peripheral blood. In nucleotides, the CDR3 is TGTGCCAGCAGCAAAGGAAGGCGGGGGGATCTGCGCACTGAAGCTTTCTTT. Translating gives CASSKGRRGDLRTEAFF.